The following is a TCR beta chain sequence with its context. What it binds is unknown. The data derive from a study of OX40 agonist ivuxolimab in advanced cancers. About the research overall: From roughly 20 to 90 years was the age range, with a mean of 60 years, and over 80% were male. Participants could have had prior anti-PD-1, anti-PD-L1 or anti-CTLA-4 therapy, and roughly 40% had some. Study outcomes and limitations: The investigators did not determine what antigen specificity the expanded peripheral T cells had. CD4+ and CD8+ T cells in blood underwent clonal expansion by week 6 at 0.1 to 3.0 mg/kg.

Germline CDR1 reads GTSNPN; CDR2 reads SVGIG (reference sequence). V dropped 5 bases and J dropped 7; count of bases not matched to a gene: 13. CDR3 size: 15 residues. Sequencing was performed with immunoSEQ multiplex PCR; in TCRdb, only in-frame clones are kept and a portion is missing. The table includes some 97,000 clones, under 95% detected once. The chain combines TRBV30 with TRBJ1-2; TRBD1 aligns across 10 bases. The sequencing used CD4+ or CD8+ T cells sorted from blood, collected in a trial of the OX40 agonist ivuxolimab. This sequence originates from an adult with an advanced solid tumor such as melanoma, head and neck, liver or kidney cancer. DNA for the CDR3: TGTGCCTGGTCGACTAAGGGACAGGGGATGGGTGGCTACACCTTC. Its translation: CAWSTKGQGMGGYTF.